This paragraph covers one T cell receptor (beta chain) sequence. Antigen specificity is unknown. Trimming cost V 1 base and J 6 bases, with 10 bases left between them. The CDR3 length is 14 residues. Germline assignment: CDR1 LNHDA and CDR2 SQIVND (reference sequence). The entry originates in a study of post-analysis software for immune sequencing data. Whole-study results and caveats: Normalized Chao1 diversity in multiple sclerosis patients fell significantly below that of controls. Samples prepared in the same batch strongly co-clustered by F measure. Patients used roughly five TRBV segments, including TRBV5-6, TRBV5-1 and TRBV20-1, more often than controls.

Unique molecular identifiers were carried by the TCR beta cDNA libraries. TCRdb reanalysed the PCR reads using MiXCR and keeps one entry per CDR3 protein. This table holds 350,000 to 450,000 distinct CDR3 sequences, about a third found once. The receptor's source is a girl between 5 and 17 years old with multiple sclerosis. J is TRBJ2-1 and V is TRBV19; tentatively, D is TRBD2 (5 bases). Sequenced sample: blood. CDR3 protein: CASSIVAGVNEQFF. CDR3 DNA: TGTGCCAGTAGTATAGTAGCCGGGGTCAATGAGCAGTTCTTC. The variable domain in full, with the rest retrieved from reference TRBV19 and TRBJ2-1, is DGGITQSPKYLFRKEGQNVTLSCEQNLNHDAMYWYRQDPGQGLRLIYYSQIVNDFQKGDIAEGYSVSREKKESFPLTVTSAQKNPTAFYLCASSIVAGVNEQFFGPGTRLTVL.